What follows are 30 T cell receptor beta chains derived from one specimen sequenced in a study of CD8 T cells in ankylosing spondylitis. Using its own MiXCR run on the 5' RACE reads, TCRdb lists one record per CDR3 protein. The profile shows a few hundred thousand distinct CDR3 sequences, about 24% of them singletons. Sequencing used blood, either unsorted or a sorted T cell fraction (not recorded which). The receptors stem from a male donor with ankylosing spondylitis or in good health (not recorded which).

This clonotype was seen at least ten times. V usage is TRBV12-3 or TRBV12-4 and J usage is TRBJ2-3, with D possibly matching TRBD1 (6 bases). The V and J ends lost 2 bases and 2 bases respectively, with 8 bases between them. There are 14 residues in the CDR3. CDR3 region: CASSLRDNTDTQYF. CDR3 sequence (DNA): TGTGCCAGCAGTTTACGGGACAACACAGATACGCAGTATTTT.

This clonotype came up a few times. The gene calls are TRBV12-3 or TRBV12-4 and TRBJ2-7; D is possibly TRBD1 or TRBD2 (5 bases each). CDR3 size: 15 residues. V shed 4 bases and J shed 4 bases, with 17 bases lying between them. The DNA of the CDR3 is TGTGCCAGCAGTTATTGGGGGACGGGTACGTACGAGCAGTACTTC. Amino acid sequence: CASSYWGTGTYEQYF.

The genes are TRBV18 and TRBJ2-6, with 9 bases aligning to TRBD1. This CDR3 region has 18 residues. J gave up 0 bases and V 6 bases, and 9 bases lay outside the gene matches. Germline CDR1 KGHSH, CDR2 LQKENI. The CDR3 coding sequence is TGTGCCAGCTCCCCCGGACAGGGGATTAGCTCTGGGGCCAACGTCCTGACTTTC. Protein product: CASSPGQGISSGANVLTF.

Ten or more counts support this clonotype. This rearrangement joins TRBV12-3 or TRBV12-4 to TRBJ1-2, with 7 nucleotides matching TRBD1. The CDR3 consists of 14 residues. V lost 0 bases to trimming and J lost 6 bases; unmatched junction nucleotides: 4. The CDR3 DNA is TGTGCCAGCAGTTTAGCGCGGCAGGGGGATGGCTACACCTTC. Its protein product is CASSLARQGDGYTF.

The chain carries TRBV20-1 and TRBJ2-3, with a weak D call TRBD2 (6 bases). This CDR3 has 13 amino acids. The V and J ends lost 6 bases and 6 bases respectively, with 16 bases between them. CDR1 is DFQATT, CDR2 SNEGSKA, per germline (reference sequence). CDR3 loop: CSARRGARDTQYF. In nucleotides, the CDR3 is TGCAGTGCCCGGCGGGGCGCTCGGGATACGCAGTATTTT.

This clonotype has more than one count but fewer than ten. The chain carries TRBV7-8 and TRBJ1-1; maybe TRBD1 (6 bases). V gave up 9 bases and J gave up 5 bases, with 13 bases separating them. Germline V gives CDR1 SGHVS, CDR2 FQNEAQ. The CDR3 totals 12 residues. The CDR3 nucleotides are TGTGCCAGTAAACAGGGCGGGACTGAAGCTTTCTTT. Translated: CASKQGGTEAFF.

There are a few counts of this clonotype. V and J are TRBV14 and TRBJ2-2; D is perhaps TRBD2 (5 bases). Germline V gene lookup returns CDR1 SGHDN and CDR2 FVKESK. The CDR3 covers 17 residues. Trimming stripped 0 bases from V and 7 bases from J, with 18 bases between. The CDR3 loop is CASSQDIERVRGGELFF. CDR3 DNA: TGTGCCAGCAGCCAAGATATCGAGAGGGTGAGAGGCGGGGAGCTGTTTTTT.

This clonotype was observed a handful of times. The genes are TRBV20-1 and TRBJ2-5; D ambiguous. V lost 1 base, J lost 7 bases, and 13 bases lay in between. Germline CDR1 is DFQATT and CDR2 is SNEGSKA (reference sequence). The CDR3 contains 13 residues. The CDR3 DNA follows: TGCAGTGCTAGAGGTACTGGGCCCGGGACCCAGTACTTC. It codes for CSARGTGPGTQYF.

This clonotype has only a few counts. V usage is TRBV29-1 and J usage is TRBJ2-5; perhaps TRBD2 as D (5 bases). V lost 5 bases to trimming and J lost 2 bases, with 12 bases between them. Germline CDR1 reads SQVTM; CDR2 reads ANQGSEA. The CDR3 contains 13 residues. The CDR3 region has the DNA TGCAGCGTTCGTTTGAGGGTACAAGAGACCCAGTACTTC. Translated, it gives CSVRLRVQETQYF.

This chain connects TRBV5-4 to TRBJ2-1, with unresolved D. Germline CDR1 SGHNT, CDR2 YYREEE (reference sequence). Trimming stripped 0 bases from V and 8 bases from J, with 12 bases between. CDR3 length equals 14 residues. Written as DNA, the CDR3 is TGTGCCAGCAGCTTGGCCGTTGGTGCCTATGAGCAGTTCTTC. This translates into CASSLAVGAYEQFF.

The rearrangement uses TRBV2 and TRBJ2-5, with 8 positions matching TRBD1. The germline gives CDR1 SNHLY, CDR2 FYNNEI. The CDR3 is made up of 13 amino acids. V gave up 6 bases and J gave up 5 bases; unmatched junction bases: 5. The CDR3 is CASSQQGVETQYF. The CDR3 DNA follows: TGTGCCAGCAGCCAACAGGGGGTGGAGACCCAGTACTTC.

This clonotype was seen ten or more times. The rearrangement joins TRBV10-3 to TRBJ2-1, with 7 bases fitting TRBD2. V gave up 10 bases and J gave up 0 bases; unmatched junction bases: 9. The CDR3 spans 15 residues. Germline CDR1 reads ENHRY; CDR2 reads SYGVKD. In nucleotides, the CDR3 is TGTGCCAGCCAAGCGCGGGGGAGCTCCTACAATGAGCAGTTCTTC. Translation: CASQARGSSYNEQFF.

Many counts were recorded for this clonotype. The V gene is TRBV5-1, the J gene TRBJ2-3; no reliable D call. Between the trimmed V and J ends, which lost 1 base and 4 bases, there was a span of 7 bases. This CDR3 is 13 amino acids long. Per the germline V gene, CDR1 is SGHRS and CDR2 is YFSETQ. CDR3 nucleotide sequence: TGCGCCAGCAGCTTGTCAGATGCAGATACGCAGTATTTT. Its protein is CASSLSDADTQYF.

The chain employs TRBV4-2 and TRBJ2-4; 9 nucleotides line up with TRBD1. From germline, CDR1 is LGHNA and CDR2 YNFKEQ. The CDR3 loop spans 19 amino acids. V dropped 5 bases and J dropped 1; count of bases not matched to a gene: 15. The CDR3 sequence is CASSKPGTGFGLAKNIQYF. The CDR3 nucleotides are TGTGCCAGCAGCAAACCCGGGACAGGGTTCGGCTTGGCCAAAAACATTCAGTACTTC.

This clonotype was detected many times. This rearrangement joins TRBV12-3 or TRBV12-4 to TRBJ2-7, with 9 bases identical to TRBD1. V gave up 3 bases and J gave up 0 bases; unmatched junction bases: 0. The CDR3 spans 14 residues. CDR3 residues: CASSLDRGSYEQYF. The CDR3 coding sequence is TGTGCCAGCAGTTTGGACAGGGGCTCCTACGAGCAGTACTTC.

This clonotype was picked up many times. The chain employs TRBV20-1 and TRBJ2-5; 9 nucleotides align to TRBD2. The CDR3 spans 16 residues. Germline V gene lookup returns CDR1 DFQATT and CDR2 SNEGSKA (reference sequence). Germline trimming cut 3 bases from V and 4 bases from J; bases unmatched to any gene: 12. This chain's CDR3 is CSARSLFSGGRETQYF. CDR3 DNA sequence: TGCAGTGCTAGGTCGCTCTTTAGCGGGGGTAGAGAGACCCAGTACTTC.

This chain links TRBV6-1 with TRBJ2-1, with D possibly called TRBD1 or TRBD2 (6 bases each). The CDR3 totals 13 residues. Per germline, CDR1 MNHNS and CDR2 SASEGT. The V end was cut by 8 bases, the J end by 10 bases, with 18 bases between. DNA for the CDR3: TGTGCCAGCCAAAGGGGGGCCCGGGGGGAGCAGTTCTTC. Protein sequence: CASQRGARGEQFF.

This clonotype appeared many times. The J gene is TRBJ2-6, the V gene TRBV6-5; D not certain. V shed 3 bases and J shed 0 bases, with 9 bases lying between them. Per germline, CDR1 MNHEY and CDR2 SVGAGI. CDR3 length equals 16 residues. In DNA, the CDR3 is TGTGCCAGCAGTTATCGGCAGCTCTCTGGGGCCAACGTCCTGACTTTC. This encodes CASSYRQLSGANVLTF.

This clonotype was observed many times. The chain combines TRBV6-5 with TRBJ1-1, with TRBD1 as a possible D gene (5 bases). Germline values: CDR1 MNHEY, CDR2 SVGAGI. CDR3 length: 14 amino acids. V shed 1 base and J shed 6 bases, with 12 bases lying between them. The CDR3 DNA reads as TGTGCCAGCAGTTACTTGGCAGGGCGCTCTGAAGCTTTCTTT. Its translation: CASSYLAGRSEAFF.

This clonotype was recorded a few times. The V and J genes are TRBV20-1 and TRBJ1-1, with D uncertain. The germline gives CDR1 DFQATT, CDR2 SNEGSKA (reference sequence). This CDR3 is built from 15 residues. Trimming took off 4 bases at V and 0 bases at J, with 15 bases between the two ends. CDR3 in amino acids: CSATAKGRMNTEAFF. The CDR3 nucleotides are TGCAGTGCTACGGCTAAAGGTAGGATGAACACTGAAGCTTTCTTT.

The CDR3 spells CSAREGPGLGTYNEQFF. CDR3 nucleotides: TGCAGTGCTAGAGAGGGTCCGGGACTAGGAACTTACAATGAGCAGTTCTTC. The chain links TRBV20-1 to TRBJ2-1; 8 bases line up with TRBD2. CDR3 length: 17 residues. The V segment lost 0 bases and the J segment 4 bases; nucleotides outside the gene matches: 11. Germline CDR1 is DFQATT and CDR2 is SNEGSKA (reference sequence).

This clonotype was observed a single time. V and J are TRBV27 and TRBJ2-7; 9 nucleotides match TRBD2. Germline V gene sequence: CDR1 MNHEY, CDR2 SMNVEV (reference sequence). V lost 6 bases to trimming and J lost 7 bases; unmatched junction nucleotides: 10. The CDR3 extends over 14 amino acids. The CDR3 protein is CASSSLAGSEEQYF. The CDR3, as DNA: TGTGCCAGCAGCTCACTAGCGGGTTCTGAGGAGCAGTACTTC.

This clonotype was detected ten times or more. V and J are TRBV5-1 and TRBJ1-2; tentatively, D is TRBD1 (5 bases). Trimming stripped 4 bases from V and 0 bases from J, with 13 bases between. The CDR3 runs 15 residues. Germline V gives CDR1 SGHRS, CDR2 YFSETQ. The CDR3 region is CASSPGTDPNYGYTF. As DNA, the CDR3 is TGCGCCAGCAGCCCGGGGACGGATCCTAACTATGGCTACACCTTC.

The V and J genes are TRBV7-3 and TRBJ2-1; D is possibly TRBD1 (5 bases). Germline CDR1 is SGHTA and CDR2 is FQGTGA. Trimming took off 5 bases at V and 9 bases at J, with 14 bases between the two ends. The CDR3 runs to 13 residues. As DNA, the CDR3 is TGTGCCAGCAGCCAGACAGCCTCAGGTGAGCAGTTCTTC. The encoded protein is CASSQTASGEQFF.

The chain joins TRBV29-1 to TRBJ1-3, with D uncertain. Trimming cost V 4 bases and J 2 bases, with 6 bases left between them. The length of the CDR3 is 12 residues. Germline-derived CDR1 and CDR2 are SQVTM and ANQGSEA. In DNA form, the CDR3 reads TGCAGCGTTGGCAGGCCTGGAAACACCATATATTTT. It codes for CSVGRPGNTIYF.

The table lists this clonotype with many counts. V usage is TRBV5-6 and J usage is TRBJ1-5; D ambiguous. Looked up from germline, CDR1 is SGHDT and CDR2 is YYEEEE. This CDR3 comprises 15 residues. The V gene lost 1 base and the J gene lost 3 bases, with 11 bases spanning the gap. DNA of the CDR3: TGTGCCAGCAGCTTGTCTCCGCGGATCAATCAGCCCCAGCATTTT. This gives the protein CASSLSPRINQPQHF.

The rearrangement links TRBV6-1 to TRBJ2-3; TRBD2 matches at 9 bases. CDR1 is MNHNS and CDR2 is SASEGT in the germline V gene. The V and J ends lost 3 bases and 5 bases, in that order; junction bases with no gene match: 9. The CDR3 consists of 16 residues. The CDR3 spells CASSDPAGGAGDTQYF. The DNA for the CDR3 is TGTGCCAGCAGTGATCCAGCGGGGGGCGCAGGAGATACGCAGTATTTT.

This clonotype has ten or more counts. This sequence joins TRBV20-1 and TRBJ1-5, with D unresolved. This CDR3 contains 14 residues. Looked up from germline, CDR1 is DFQATT and CDR2 is SNEGSKA (reference sequence). V lost 0 bases to trimming and J lost 4 bases, with 10 bases between them. The CDR3 protein is CSARDRLFNQPQHF. DNA for the CDR3: TGCAGTGCTAGAGATCGACTCTTTAATCAGCCCCAGCATTTT.

Many counts were recorded for this clonotype. J is TRBJ2-1 and V is TRBV2, with TRBD2 matching over 8 bases. Trimming removed 6 bases from V and 8 bases from J; junction bases left unmatched: 6. Germline-derived CDR1 and CDR2 are SNHLY and FYNNEI. The CDR3 is 13 residues long. The CDR3 region is CASRPGGIDEQFF. The CDR3 DNA is TGTGCCAGCAGGCCGGGAGGGATCGATGAGCAGTTCTTC.

The chain recombines TRBV10-2 with TRBJ2-7, with TRBD1 as a possible D gene (5 bases). Germline CDR1 WSHSY, CDR2 SAAADI. V was clipped by 6 bases and J by 6 bases, with 15 bases between them. The CDR3 totals 13 residues. Written as DNA, the CDR3 is TGCGCCAGCAGACCCCAGGGATCGGGCGAGCAGTACTTC. This translates into CASRPQGSGEQYF.